This T cell receptor (beta chain) emerged from a study of CD8+ T cells in alopecia areata. Study details: The authors scored treated patients' severity by affected scalp percentage.

Treatment described: oral pan-JAK inhibitor, 5-10 mg twice daily. The CDR3 has 15 amino acids. Between the trimmed V and J ends, which lost 0 bases and 1 base, there was a span of 9 bases. Germline CDR1 reads SGDLS; CDR2 reads YYNGEE. Sequencing relied on a cDNA template that was reverse transcribed from extracted RNA. Profiled with immunoSEQ multiplex PCR; TCRdb holds only in-frame clones, not every one. The sample holds more than 150,000 clones, about 60% seen once. This chain connects TRBV9 to TRBJ2-3; a weak D match, TRBD2 (6 bases). The sequencing used CD8+ T cells sorted from blood, collected at week 24, from a patient treated with tofacitinib. This TCR derives from a human donor with alopecia areata. DNA for the CDR3: TGTGCCAGCAGCGTAGCCGGGGGTGGCACAGATACGCAGTATTTT. Translating it yields CASSVAGGGTDTQYF.